This T cell receptor (beta chain) was sequenced during a study of T cell changes during pregnancy in multiple sclerosis. The method was immunoSEQ multiplex PCR; TCRdb's version includes in-frame clones alone and lacks a portion of them. The table includes about 100,000 clones, under 95% detected once. CDR1 and CDR2 (germline): WNHNN, SYGVQD (reference sequence). The CDR3 is 15 amino acids. V shed 7 bases and J 5 bases; nucleotides not matched to a gene: 7. The clonotype originates from a female donor in good health, enrolled as a control in a pregnancy study. The chain recombines TRBV10-1 with TRBJ1-3; 11 bases align to TRBD1. This sample comprised peripheral blood, obtained in the third trimester of pregnancy. CDR3 sequence (DNA): TGCGCCAGCACAGGACAGGGGGCGAATAGAAACACCATATATTTT. Residues: CASTGQGANRNTIYF.